What follows are 15 T cell receptor beta chains derived from one specimen sequenced in a study of human T cells and chemical hapten exposure. Time point defined: patch test 2, 6 weeks after DPC sensitization. The treatment: therapeutic diphenylcyclopropenone sensitization with weekly scalp DPC. TCRdb reanalysed the RACE reads using MiXCR and keeps one entry per CDR3 protein. The sample contains a few hundred thousand distinct CDR3 sequences, more than 5% of which appear only once. The source material was whole blood, sampled in connection with sensitization to the hapten diphenylcyclopropenone (DPC). These receptors originate from a woman in her late teens or twenties with alopecia areata. Some clones in this sample may be carry-over from other donors' samples.

This clonotype was observed at least ten times. The chain is built from TRBV20-1 and TRBJ1-1; tentatively, D is TRBD1 (5 bases). Trimming took 2 bases from V and 3 from J, leaving 13 bases between them. CDR3 length: 14 amino acids. The germline gives CDR1 DFQATT, CDR2 SNEGSKA (reference sequence). The CDR3 protein is CSARTAEGYTEAFF. The CDR3 DNA reads as TGCAGTGCTAGAACCGCGGAGGGGTACACTGAAGCTTTCTTT.

This clonotype was detected only a few times. The rearrangement uses TRBV13 and TRBJ2-3, with 11 bases aligning to TRBD2. The germline CDR1 and CDR2 sequences are PRHDT and FYEKMQ (reference sequence). The J segment lost 0 bases and the V segment lost 4 bases, leaving 6 bases of the junction unmatched. This CDR3 comprises 17 residues. The CDR3 coding sequence is TGTGCCAGCAGCTCCTCGACTAGCGGGGTGAGCACAGATACGCAGTATTTT. Translated: CASSSSTSGVSTDTQYF.

This clonotype was counted between two and nine times. The chain couples TRBV7-2 to TRBJ2-1; no firm D call. Germline CDR1 is SGHTA and CDR2 is FQGNSA. The V end lost 1 base, the J end lost 0 bases, and 10 bases lay between the germline ends. The length of the CDR3 is 16 residues. The CDR3 loop reads CASSLVLFSSYNEQFF. CDR3 in DNA: TGTGCCAGCAGCTTAGTTTTGTTTAGCTCCTACAATGAGCAGTTCTTC.

This rearrangement joins TRBV7-2 to TRBJ1-2, with TRBD1 matching 7 bases. Germline CDR1 is SGHTA and CDR2 is FQGNSA. The CDR3 loop spans 15 amino acids. With V trimmed by 5 bases and J by 4 bases, 10 bases remained unmatched. The CDR3 here is CASSPGTARGYGYTF. In nucleotides, the CDR3 is TGTGCCAGCAGCCCCGGGACAGCACGGGGCTATGGCTACACCTTC.

The J gene is TRBJ2-5, the V gene TRBV7-8, with TRBD2 matching over 7 bases. This CDR3 contains 18 residues. CDR1 SGHVS and CDR2 FQNEAQ come from the germline V gene. Trimming removed 5 bases from V and 5 bases from J; junction bases left unmatched: 20. The CDR3 DNA is TGTGCCAGCAGCATGACACGGACTAGTCCCAACCTTGAGGAGACCCAGTACTTC. The encoded protein is CASSMTRTSPNLEETQYF.

J is TRBJ2-3 and V is TRBV7-9; 11 bases are shared with TRBD2. The CDR3 has 18 residues. With 4 bases clipped from V and 5 bases from J, the junction kept 14 bases outside the gene matches. Germline V CDR1 and CDR2: SEHNR, FQNEAQ (reference sequence). CDR3 sequence reads: CASSSLLVSGGAEDTQYF. As DNA, the CDR3 is TGTGCCAGCAGCTCCCTCCTGGTTAGCGGGGGGGCCGAAGATACGCAGTATTTT.

As for this clonotype: This may stem from a read error, because a much larger clone lies one nucleotide away. The chain is built from TRBV12-3 or TRBV12-4 and TRBJ2-4, with TRBD1 matching 12 bases. This CDR3 is built from 17 residues. CDR3 protein: CARSLPRDRGPKNIQYF. CDR3 DNA: TGTGCCAGAAGTTTGCCCAGGGACAGGGGGCCCAAAAACATTCAGTACTTC.

A few counts support this clonotype. The chain combines TRBV12-3 or TRBV12-4 with TRBJ1-3, with D hard to call. The length of the CDR3 is 15 residues. V was clipped by 2 bases and J by 4 bases, with 12 bases between them. CDR3: CASSLFEGAGNTIYF. The CDR3 nucleotides are TGTGCCAGCAGTTTATTTGAGGGTGCAGGAAACACCATATATTTT.

There are many counts of this clonotype. The chain employs TRBV12-3 or TRBV12-4 and TRBJ1-1; D not certain. Deletions cut 7 bases from V and 0 bases from J, with 15 bases between. The length of the CDR3 is 15 residues. CDR3 nucleotides: TGTGCCAGCAAGTACGGCGCGAGTTTGAACACTGAAGCTTTCTTT. This codes for CASKYGASLNTEAFF.

The V call is TRBV29-1, the J call TRBJ2-7; D may be TRBD1 (5 bases). The V gene lost 7 bases and the J gene lost 5 bases, with 12 bases spanning the gap. The CDR3 is made up of 11 amino acids. The germline gives CDR1 SQVTM, CDR2 ANQGSEA. The CDR3 coding sequence is TGCAGCGCCTGGGGCAGTAACGAGCAGTACTTC. As protein: CSAWGSNEQYF.

This clonotype was seen a few times. The J gene is TRBJ2-1, the V gene TRBV2, with a possible D match to TRBD1 (6 bases). V lost 2 bases and J 2 bases, leaving 10 bases between the germline ends. Per the germline V gene, CDR1 is SNHLY and CDR2 is FYNNEI. The CDR3 is 15 residues long. This chain's CDR3 is CASSESTGAYNEQFF. CDR3 coding DNA: TGTGCCAGCAGTGAATCGACAGGCGCCTACAATGAGCAGTTCTTC.

The chain couples TRBV12-3 or TRBV12-4 to TRBJ2-3; D perhaps matches TRBD2 (6 bases). Trimming left V 10 bases short and J 0 bases short, with 17 bases between. The CDR3 is 15 residues long. The CDR3 DNA sequence: TGTGCCATAGGACTAAATCTCCAGAGCACAGATACGCAGTATTTT. This sequence encodes CAIGLNLQSTDTQYF.

The V gene is TRBV6-5, the J gene TRBJ2-3; no definite D call. CDR3 length equals 13 residues. Germline V lookup: CDR1 MNHEY, CDR2 SVGAGI. Trimming shortened V by 5 bases and J by 4 bases, and 10 bases separated the two germline ends. The CDR3 DNA reads as TGTGCCAGCAGTGCGGAAGTGGCAGATACGCAGTATTTT. Translation gives CASSAEVADTQYF.

The chain is built from TRBV7-2 and TRBJ1-3; perhaps TRBD1 as D (5 bases). V was clipped by 4 bases and J by 4 bases, with 11 bases between them. This CDR3 spans 14 amino acids. Germline V gene lookup returns CDR1 SGHTA and CDR2 FQGNSA. The CDR3 DNA reads TGTGCCAGCAGCTCCGTGGGGGGAGGAAACACCATATATTTT. As protein: CASSSVGGGNTIYF. Drawing the rest from reference TRBV7-2 and TRBJ1-3, the complete variable domain is GAGVSQSPSNKVTEKGKDVELRCDPISGHTALYWYRQSLGQGLEFLIYFQGNSAPDKSGLPSDRFSAERTGGSVSTLTIQRTQQEDSAVYLCASSSVGGGNTIYFGEGSWLTVV.

The chain is built from TRBV11-2 and TRBJ1-1; no clear D gene. This CDR3 region has 12 residues. Germline V gives CDR1 SGHAT, CDR2 FQNNGV. V was trimmed by 4 bases and J by 6 bases, leaving 9 bases between them. The DNA for the CDR3 is TGTGCCAGCAGCTCTTTCCCCCCTGAAGCTTTCTTT. It is translated as CASSSFPPEAFF.